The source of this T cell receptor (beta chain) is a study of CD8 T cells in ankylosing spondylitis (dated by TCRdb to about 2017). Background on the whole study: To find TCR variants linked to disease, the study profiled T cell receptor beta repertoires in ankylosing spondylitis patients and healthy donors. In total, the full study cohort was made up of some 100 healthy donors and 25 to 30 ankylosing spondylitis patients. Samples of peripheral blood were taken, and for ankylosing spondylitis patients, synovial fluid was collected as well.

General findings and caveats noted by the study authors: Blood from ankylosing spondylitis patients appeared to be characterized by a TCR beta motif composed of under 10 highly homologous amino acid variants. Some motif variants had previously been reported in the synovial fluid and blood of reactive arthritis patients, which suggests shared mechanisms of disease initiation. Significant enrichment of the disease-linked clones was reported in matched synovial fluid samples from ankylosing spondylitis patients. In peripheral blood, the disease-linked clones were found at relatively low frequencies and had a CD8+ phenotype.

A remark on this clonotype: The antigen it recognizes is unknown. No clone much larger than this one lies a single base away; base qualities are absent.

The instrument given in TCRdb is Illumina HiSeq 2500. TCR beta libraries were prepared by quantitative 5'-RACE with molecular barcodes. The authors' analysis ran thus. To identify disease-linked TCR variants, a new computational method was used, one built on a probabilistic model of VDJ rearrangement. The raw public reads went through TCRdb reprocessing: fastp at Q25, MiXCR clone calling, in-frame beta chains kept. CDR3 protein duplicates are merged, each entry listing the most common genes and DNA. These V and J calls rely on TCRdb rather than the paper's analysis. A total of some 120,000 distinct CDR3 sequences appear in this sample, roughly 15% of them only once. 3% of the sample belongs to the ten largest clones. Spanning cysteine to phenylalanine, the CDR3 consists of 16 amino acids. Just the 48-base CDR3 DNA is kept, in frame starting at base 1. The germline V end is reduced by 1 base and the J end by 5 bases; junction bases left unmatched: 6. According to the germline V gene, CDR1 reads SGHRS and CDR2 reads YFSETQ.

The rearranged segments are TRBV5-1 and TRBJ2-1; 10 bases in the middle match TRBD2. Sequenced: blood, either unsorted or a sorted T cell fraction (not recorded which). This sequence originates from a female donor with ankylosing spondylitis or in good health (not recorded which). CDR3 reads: CASSLFPSGGNNEQFF. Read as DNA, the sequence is TGCGCCAGCAGCTTGTTCCCTAGCGGGGGAAACAATGAGCAGTTCTTC.